The TCR beta chain described here comes from a study of shared clonotypes between healthy human individuals. The study's findings and limits: Clonotypes which were not shared had lower generation probabilities than clonotypes that all four donors shared.

Repertoires were generated with immunoSEQ multiplex PCR, while TCRdb's copy carries only in-frame clones and drops some. The repertoire holds under 120,000 clones, with approximately 70% as singletons. Note on this clone: The antigen remains undetermined.

Germline values: CDR1 LNHDA, CDR2 SQIVND (reference sequence). CDR3 length equals 14 residues. Between the trimmed V and J ends, which lost 1 base and 4 bases, there was a span of 10 bases. The chain couples TRBV19 to TRBJ1-1, with a weak D call TRBD1 (5 bases). Sequenced input: memory CD8+ T cells sorted from blood. The subset denotes: CD45RO+ cells pooled with CCR7-negative TemRA cells. This TCR derives from a woman in her twenties or thirties in good health. CDR3 in amino acids: CASSIGTRGTEAFF. Written as DNA, the CDR3 is TGTGCCAGTAGTATAGGAACGAGGGGCACTGAAGCTTTCTTT. The whole variable domain, filled in from reference TRBV19 and TRBJ1-1, reads DGGITQSPKYLFRKEGQNVTLSCEQNLNHDAMYWYRQDPGQGLRLIYYSQIVNDFQKGDIAEGYSVSREKKESFPLTVTSAQKNPTAFYLCASSIGTRGTEAFFGQGTRLTVV.